The rows below give T cell receptor beta chains drawn from one sample of a study of blood T cell repertoires in COVID-19. Sequencing was performed with immunoSEQ multiplex PCR; in TCRdb, only in-frame clones are kept and a portion is missing. The sample holds some 140,000 clones, 86% seen once. The specimen sequenced was peripheral blood. These receptors were obtained from a woman between 45 and 65 years old who had recovered from COVID-19. The CDR3 runs from the conserved cysteine through the conserved F or W. The D gene is left open where the match is weak. The size of a clone is reported for some rows only, either as once, few or many, or as a class for expanded clones.

>TRBV3-1/TRBV3-2|TRBD2|TRBJ2-3|15|NA
CASSQEHRGGDTQYF
TGTGCCAGCAGCCAAGAACATCGCGGGGGAGATACGCAGTATTTT
>TRBV4-2|TRBD2|TRBJ2-3|16|NA
CASSQEAGGSGDTQYF
TGTGCCAGCAGCCAAGAAGCGGGGGGGTCGGGAGATACGCAGTATTTT
>TRBV5-1|TRBD1|TRBJ2-7|14|NA
CASHRDSSSYEQYF
TGCGCCAGCCACCGGGACAGTTCTTCCTACGAGCAGTACTTC
>TRBV7-9|TRBD2|TRBJ2-1|14|NA
CATSRGSAYNEQFF
TGTGCCACAAGTCGCGGGAGCGCCTACAATGAGCAGTTCTTC
>TRBV18|TRBD1|TRBJ2-7|13|NA
CASSQGAGDEQYF
TGTGCCAGCTCCCAGGGGGCAGGAGACGAGCAGTACTTC
>TRBV3-1/TRBV3-2|TRBD2|TRBJ2-4|15|NA
CASSQTGGAKNIQYF
TGTGCCAGCAGCCAAACGGGGGGGGCCAAAAACATTCAGTACTTC
>TRBV10-3|TRBD1|TRBJ1-6|14|once
CAIRRGTGDSPLHF
TGTGCCATCAGGCGTGGGACAGGGGATTCACCCCTCCACTTT
>TRBV10-2|NA|TRBJ1-1|12|NA
CATLRGNTEAFF
TGCGCCACACTACGCGGGAACACTGAAGCTTTCTTT
>TRBV2|NA|TRBJ2-6|15|NA
CASSEAGPGANVLTF
TGTGCCAGCAGTGAGGCGGGGCCCGGGGCCAACGTCCTGACTTTC
>TRBV9|NA|TRBJ2-7|14|NA
CASSVASQANEQYF
TGTGCCAGCAGCGTAGCTTCGCAGGCTAACGAGCAGTACTTC
>TRBV7-9|NA|TRBJ1-3|15|NA
CASSTSRSPGNTIYF
TGTGCCAGCAGCACTTCGAGGTCCCCTGGAAACACCATATATTTT
>TRBV12-3/TRBV12-4|TRBD1|TRBJ2-5|12|NA
CASSRQGETQYF
TGTGCCAGCAGTAGACAGGGAGAGACCCAGTACTTC
>TRBV7-2|NA|TRBJ1-2|18|NA
CASSPIQAGRLTNYGYTF
TGTGCCAGCAGCCCCATACAGGCGGGGCGGCTGACTAACTATGGCTACACCTTC
>TRBV5-1|NA|TRBJ2-5|13|NA
CASSFGPQETQYF
TGCGCCAGCAGCTTTGGGCCGCAAGAGACCCAGTACTTC
>TRBV6-1|TRBD1|TRBJ1-6|17|NA
CASSELTGTGTDSPLHF
TGTGCCAGCAGTGAATTAACCGGGACAGGGACGGATTCACCCCTCCACTTT
>TRBV2|NA|TRBJ2-5|12|NA
CASTRSGETQYF
TGTGCCAGCACTAGAAGCGGGGAGACCCAGTACTTC
>TRBV3-1/TRBV3-2|TRBD2|TRBJ2-3|15|few
CASSLGLAPTDTQYF
TGTGCCAGCAGCTTGGGACTAGCCCCCACAGATACGCAGTATTTT
>TRBV6-6|TRBD1|TRBJ2-5|15|NA
CASSYGPGGRETQYF
TGTGCCAGCAGTTACGGTCCAGGGGGTAGGGAGACCCAGTACTTC
>TRBV19|TRBD2|TRBJ2-1|19|NA
CASSIRRLAGGPNYNEQFF
TGTGCCAGTAGTATACGACGACTAGCGGGAGGGCCAAACTACAATGAGCAGTTCTTC
>TRBV5-1|NA|TRBJ2-3|14|NA
CASSQGNQADTQYF
TGCGCCAGCAGCCAGGGTAATCAAGCAGATACGCAGTATTTT
>TRBV5-1|NA|TRBJ1-4|13|NA
CASSLTVNEKLFF
TGCGCCAGCAGCTTGACAGTTAATGAAAAACTGTTTTTT
>TRBV5-1|NA|TRBJ2-1|19|NA
CASSLRVEGRVTTYNEQFF
TGCGCCAGCAGCTTGAGGGTTGAGGGTCGTGTAACCACCTACAATGAGCAGTTCTTC
>TRBV7-2|NA|TRBJ2-5|13|NA
CASSTGGQETQYF
TGTGCCAGCAGTACGGGTGGGCAAGAGACCCAGTACTTC
>TRBV5-1|NA|TRBJ2-3|12|NA
CASSLSTDTQYF
TGCGCCAGCAGCCTGTCCACAGATACGCAGTATTTT
>TRBV19|NA|TRBJ2-4|18|NA
CASSIDFSPGSLKNIQYF
TGTGCCAGTAGTATAGATTTCTCGCCTGGGAGCCTCAAAAACATTCAGTACTTC
>TRBV11-1|TRBD2|TRBJ2-1|15|few
CASRLLAGDYNEQFF
TGTGCCAGCAGGTTACTAGCGGGCGATTACAATGAGCAGTTCTTC
>TRBV5-6|TRBD1|TRBJ1-5|16|NA
CASSLTWTGTTQPQHF
TGTGCCAGCAGCTTGACGTGGACAGGGACGACTCAGCCCCAGCATTTT
>TRBV29-1|TRBD1|TRBJ2-7|15|NA
CSAAGDRGSSYEQYF
TGCAGCGCCGCCGGGGACAGGGGCAGCTCCTACGAGCAGTACTTC
>TRBV6-6|NA|TRBJ2-2|15|NA
CASRPTRGNTGELFF
TGTGCCAGCAGGCCTACTCGAGGGAACACCGGGGAGCTGTTTTTT
>TRBV9|NA|TRBJ1-1|15|NA
CASSVLGREGTEAFF
TGTGCCAGCAGCGTACTAGGTCGGGAGGGAACTGAAGCTTTCTTT
>TRBV4-2|TRBD2|TRBJ2-4|18|NA
CASSQGLAGGVAKNIQYF
TGTGCCAGCAGCCAAGGTCTAGCGGGGGGGGTAGCCAAAAACATTCAGTACTTC
>TRBV6-5|NA|TRBJ1-4|15|NA
CASSSLGGEDEKLFF
TGTGCCAGCAGCTCCCTGGGGGGAGAGGATGAAAAACTGTTTTTT
>TRBV5-1|NA|TRBJ1-2|13|NA
CASSGTGNYGYTF
TGCGCCAGCAGCGGAACAGGGAACTATGGCTACACCTTC
>TRBV5-1|NA|TRBJ1-1|13|NA
CASSLVAPTEAFF
TGCGCCAGCAGCTTGGTGGCACCCACTGAAGCTTTCTTT
>TRBV11-2|NA|TRBJ1-2|15|NA
CASSHGGKSPNGYTF
TGTGCCAGCAGCCACGGGGGGAAAAGCCCAAATGGCTACACCTTC
>TRBV7-9|TRBD1|TRBJ1-1|14|NA
CASSSPGQGAEAFF
TGTGCCAGCAGCTCCCCGGGACAGGGTGCTGAAGCTTTCTTT
>TRBV7-9|TRBD1|TRBJ2-1|14|few
CASSLRQGGNEQFF
TGTGCCAGCAGCCTTAGACAGGGGGGCAATGAGCAGTTCTTC
>TRBV7-9|NA|TRBJ2-5|13|NA
CASSRQAQETQYF
TGTGCCAGCAGCCGACAGGCCCAAGAGACCCAGTACTTC
>TRBV7-2|NA|TRBJ1-1|14|NA
CASSSRARGTEAFF
TGTGCCAGCAGCTCCCGAGCTAGGGGCACTGAAGCTTTCTTT
>TRBV14|NA|TRBJ2-3|12|once
CASSQDRGTQYF
TGTGCCAGCAGCCAAGATCGCGGTACGCAGTATTTT
>TRBV19|TRBD2|TRBJ2-7|14|NA
CASSTSRTSIQQYF
TGTGCCAGTAGTACTTCCCGGACTAGTATTCAGCAGTACTTC
>TRBV5-4|NA|TRBJ1-2|12|NA
CASTRPGDGYTF
TGTGCCAGCACCCGGCCAGGGGATGGCTACACCTTC
>TRBV5-5|TRBD1|TRBJ1-2|18|few
CASSPPMTYRGPNYGYTF
TGTGCCAGCAGCCCACCGATGACTTACAGGGGCCCCAACTATGGCTACACCTTC
>TRBV19|NA|TRBJ1-3|13|NA
CASSAPPGNTIYF
TGTGCCAGTAGTGCCCCCCCGGGGAACACCATATATTTT
>TRBV7-2|NA|TRBJ2-7|12|NA
CASSFPTGKQYF
TGTGCCAGCAGCTTTCCAACAGGGAAGCAGTACTTC
>TRBV7-3|TRBD2|TRBJ2-3|16|NA
CASSPQAAGATDTQYF
TGTGCCAGCAGCCCCCAGGCAGCGGGGGCCACAGATACGCAGTATTTT
>TRBV9|NA|TRBJ1-2|16|once
CASSTRGWNANYGYTF
TGTGCCAGCAGCACTAGGGGGTGGAACGCTAACTATGGCTACACCTTC
>TRBV18|TRBD2|TRBJ2-5|17|NA
CASSPGLAGGPRETQYF
TGTGCCAGCTCACCGGGACTAGCGGGGGGGCCTCGAGAGACCCAGTACTTC
>TRBV30|TRBD1|TRBJ2-7|14|NA
CAWRGVDRTYEQYF
TGTGCCTGGAGAGGAGTGGACAGGACCTACGAGCAGTACTTC
>TRBV2|NA|TRBJ1-4|13|NA
CASRRQVYEKLFF
TGTGCCAGCAGGAGACAGGTTTATGAAAAACTGTTTTTT
>TRBV2|TRBD2|TRBJ2-5|14|NA
CASRRERGPETQYF
TGTGCCAGCAGACGGGAGCGGGGGCCGGAGACCCAGTACTTC
>TRBV6-1|TRBD1|TRBJ2-2|16|NA
CASSVWRQGDTGELFF
TGTGCCAGCAGTGTATGGAGACAGGGGGACACCGGGGAGCTGTTTTTT
>TRBV12-3/TRBV12-4|NA|TRBJ1-3|12|NA
CASSPQGNTIYF
TGTGCCAGCAGCCCCCAAGGAAACACCATATATTTT